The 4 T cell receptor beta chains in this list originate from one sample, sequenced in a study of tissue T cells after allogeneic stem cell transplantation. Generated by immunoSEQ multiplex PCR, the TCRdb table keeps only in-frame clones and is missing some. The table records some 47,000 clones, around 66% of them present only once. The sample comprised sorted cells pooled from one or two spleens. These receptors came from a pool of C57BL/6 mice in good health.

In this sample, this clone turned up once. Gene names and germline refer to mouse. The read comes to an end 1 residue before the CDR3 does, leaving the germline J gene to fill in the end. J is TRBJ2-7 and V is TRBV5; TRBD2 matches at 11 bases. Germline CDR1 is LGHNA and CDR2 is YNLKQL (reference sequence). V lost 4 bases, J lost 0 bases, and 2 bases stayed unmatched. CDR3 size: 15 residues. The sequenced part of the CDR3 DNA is TGTGCCAGCAGCCGAGGGACTGGGGGCTCCTATGAACAGTAC. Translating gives CASSRGTGGSYEQY. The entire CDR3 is CASSRGTGGSYEQYF.

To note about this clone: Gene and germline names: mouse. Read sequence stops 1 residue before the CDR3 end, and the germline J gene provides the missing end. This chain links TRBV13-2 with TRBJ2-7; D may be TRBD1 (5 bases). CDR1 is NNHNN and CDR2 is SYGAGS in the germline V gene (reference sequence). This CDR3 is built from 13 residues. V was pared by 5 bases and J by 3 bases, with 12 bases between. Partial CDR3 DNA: TGTGCCAGCGGCCCGGCAGGGTACTATGAACAGTAC. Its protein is CASGPAGYYEQY. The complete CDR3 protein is CASGPAGYYEQYF.

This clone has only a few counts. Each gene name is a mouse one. The part of the CDR3 DNA that was read is TGTGCCAGCAGCCAAGAACCGGGGGGGACCTATGAACAGTAC. Protein product: CASSQEPGGTYEQY. The whole CDR3 reads CASSQEPGGTYEQYF. V and J are TRBV2 and TRBJ2-7, with TRBD2 identical over 7 bases. The read falls 1 residue short of the CDR3 end, and the missing part is taken from the germline J gene. V shed 0 bases and J 2 bases; nucleotides not matched to a gene: 4. Germline assignment: CDR1 LGHNA and CDR2 YSYQKL. This CDR3 region has 15 residues.

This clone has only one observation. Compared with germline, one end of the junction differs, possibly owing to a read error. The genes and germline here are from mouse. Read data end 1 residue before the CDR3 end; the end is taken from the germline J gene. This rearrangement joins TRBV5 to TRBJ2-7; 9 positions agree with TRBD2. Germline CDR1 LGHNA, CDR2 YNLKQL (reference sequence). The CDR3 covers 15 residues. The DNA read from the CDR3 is TGTGCCAGCGGCCAAGATTTGGGGGGGCCCTATGAACAGTAC. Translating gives CASGQDLGGPYEQY. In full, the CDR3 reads CASGQDLGGPYEQYF.